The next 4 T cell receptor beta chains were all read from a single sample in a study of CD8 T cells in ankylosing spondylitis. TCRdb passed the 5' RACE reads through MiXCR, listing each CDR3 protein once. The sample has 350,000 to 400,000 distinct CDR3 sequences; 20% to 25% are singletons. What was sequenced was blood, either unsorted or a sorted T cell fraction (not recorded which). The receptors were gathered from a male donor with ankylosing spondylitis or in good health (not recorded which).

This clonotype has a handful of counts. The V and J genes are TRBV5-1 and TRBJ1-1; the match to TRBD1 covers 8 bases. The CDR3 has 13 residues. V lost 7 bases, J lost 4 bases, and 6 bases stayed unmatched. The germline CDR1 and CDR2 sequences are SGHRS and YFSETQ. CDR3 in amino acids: CASGGTGGTEAFF. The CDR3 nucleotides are TGCGCCAGCGGAGGAACAGGGGGCACTGAAGCTTTCTTT.

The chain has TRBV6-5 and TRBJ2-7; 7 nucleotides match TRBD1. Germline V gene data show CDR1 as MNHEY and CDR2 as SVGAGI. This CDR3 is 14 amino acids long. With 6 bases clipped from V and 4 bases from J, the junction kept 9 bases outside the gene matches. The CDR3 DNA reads TGTGCCAGCAGCTATGGACAGGACGGATACGAGCAGTACTTC. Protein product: CASSYGQDGYEQYF.

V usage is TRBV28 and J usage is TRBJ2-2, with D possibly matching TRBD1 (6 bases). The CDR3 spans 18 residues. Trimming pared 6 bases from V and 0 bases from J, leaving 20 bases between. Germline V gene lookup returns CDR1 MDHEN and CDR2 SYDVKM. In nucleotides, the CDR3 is TGTGCCAGCAGCACCCTCTCCGTCCGGACAGCGAACACCGGGGAGCTGTTTTTT. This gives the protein CASSTLSVRTANTGELFF.

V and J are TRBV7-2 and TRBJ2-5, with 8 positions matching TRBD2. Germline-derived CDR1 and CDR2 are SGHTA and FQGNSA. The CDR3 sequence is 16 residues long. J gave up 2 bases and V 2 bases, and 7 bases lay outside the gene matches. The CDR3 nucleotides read TGTGCCAGCAGCTTATTGGGCGGGGGGATACAAGAGACCCAGTACTTC. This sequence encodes CASSLLGGGIQETQYF.